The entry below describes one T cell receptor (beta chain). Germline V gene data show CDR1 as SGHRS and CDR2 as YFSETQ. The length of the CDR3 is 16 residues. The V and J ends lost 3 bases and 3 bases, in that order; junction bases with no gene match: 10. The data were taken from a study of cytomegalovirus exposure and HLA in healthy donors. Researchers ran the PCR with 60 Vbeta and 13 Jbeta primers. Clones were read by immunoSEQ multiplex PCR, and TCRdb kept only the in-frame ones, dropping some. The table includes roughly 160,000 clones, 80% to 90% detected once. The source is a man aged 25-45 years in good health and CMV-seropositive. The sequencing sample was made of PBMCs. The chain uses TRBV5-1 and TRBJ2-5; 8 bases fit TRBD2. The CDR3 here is CASSSLPSGSEETQYF. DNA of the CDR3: TGCGCCAGCAGCTCCCTCCCTAGCGGGTCAGAAGAGACCCAGTACTTC.